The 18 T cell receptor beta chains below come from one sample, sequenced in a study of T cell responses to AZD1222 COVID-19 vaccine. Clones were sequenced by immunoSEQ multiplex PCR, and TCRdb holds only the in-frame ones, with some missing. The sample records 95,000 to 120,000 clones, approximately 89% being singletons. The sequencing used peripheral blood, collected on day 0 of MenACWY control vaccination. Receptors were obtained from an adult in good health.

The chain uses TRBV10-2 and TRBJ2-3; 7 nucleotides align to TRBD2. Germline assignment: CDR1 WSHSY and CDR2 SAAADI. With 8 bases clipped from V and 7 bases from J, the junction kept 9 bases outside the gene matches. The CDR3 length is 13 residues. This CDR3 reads CASGAGEVNTQYF. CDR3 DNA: TGCGCCAGCGGTGCGGGGGAGGTGAATACGCAGTATTTT.

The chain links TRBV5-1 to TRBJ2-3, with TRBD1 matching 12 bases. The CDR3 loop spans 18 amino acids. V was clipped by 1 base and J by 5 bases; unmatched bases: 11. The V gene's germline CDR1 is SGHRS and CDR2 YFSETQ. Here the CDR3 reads CASSLLSPGQGAGDTQYF. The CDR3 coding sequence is TGCGCCAGCAGCTTGCTCAGTCCGGGACAGGGGGCGGGAGATACGCAGTATTTT.

CDR3 nucleotide sequence: TGTGCCAGCTCACCAAACGGACCCGGGTACACTGAAGCTTTCTTT. Its translation is CASSPNGPGYTEAFF. The rearrangement uses TRBV18 and TRBJ1-1; D remains ambiguous. CDR3 length equals 15 residues. Germline CDR1 is KGHSH and CDR2 is LQKENI. Trimming took off 2 bases at V and 3 bases at J, with 13 bases between the two ends.

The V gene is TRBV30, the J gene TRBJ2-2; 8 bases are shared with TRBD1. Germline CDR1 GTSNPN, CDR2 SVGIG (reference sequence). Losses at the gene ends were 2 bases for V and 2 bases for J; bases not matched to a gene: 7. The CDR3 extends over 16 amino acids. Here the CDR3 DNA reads TGTGCCTGGAGTAGGGTCCAGGGGGCCAACACCGGGGAGCTGTTTTTT. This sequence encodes CAWSRVQGANTGELFF.

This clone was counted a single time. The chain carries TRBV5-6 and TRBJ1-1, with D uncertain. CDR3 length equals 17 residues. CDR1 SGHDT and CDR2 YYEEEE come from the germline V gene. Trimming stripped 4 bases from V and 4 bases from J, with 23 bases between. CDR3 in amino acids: CASSLRWALEVGTEAFF. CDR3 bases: TGTGCCAGCAGCCTTAGGTGGGCTTTGGAAGTAGGCACTGAAGCTTTCTTT.

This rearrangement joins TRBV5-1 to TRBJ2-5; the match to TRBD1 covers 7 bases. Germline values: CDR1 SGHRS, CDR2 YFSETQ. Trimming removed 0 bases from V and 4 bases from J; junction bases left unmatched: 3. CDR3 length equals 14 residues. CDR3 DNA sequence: TGCGCCAGCAGCTTGGGGACAGGAGGAGAGACCCAGTACTTC. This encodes CASSLGTGGETQYF.

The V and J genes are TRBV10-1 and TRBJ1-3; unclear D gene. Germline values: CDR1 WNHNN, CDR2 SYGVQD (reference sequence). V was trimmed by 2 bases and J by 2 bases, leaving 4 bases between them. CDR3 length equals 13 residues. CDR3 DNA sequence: TGCGCCAGCAGTGAGGGAACTGGAAACACCATATATTTT. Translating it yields CASSEGTGNTIYF.

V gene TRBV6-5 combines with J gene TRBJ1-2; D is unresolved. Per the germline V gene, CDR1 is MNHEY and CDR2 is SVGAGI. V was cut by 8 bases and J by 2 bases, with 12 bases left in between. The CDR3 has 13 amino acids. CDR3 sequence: CASRPMANYGYTF. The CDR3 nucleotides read TGTGCCAGCCGCCCCATGGCCAACTATGGCTACACCTTC.

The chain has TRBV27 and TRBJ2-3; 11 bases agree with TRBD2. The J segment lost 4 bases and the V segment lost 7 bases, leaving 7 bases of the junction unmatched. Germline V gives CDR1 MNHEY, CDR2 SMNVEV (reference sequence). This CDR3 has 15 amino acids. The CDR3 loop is CASKNSGGASDTQYF. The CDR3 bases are TGTGCCAGCAAAAATAGCGGGGGGGCCTCAGATACGCAGTATTTT.

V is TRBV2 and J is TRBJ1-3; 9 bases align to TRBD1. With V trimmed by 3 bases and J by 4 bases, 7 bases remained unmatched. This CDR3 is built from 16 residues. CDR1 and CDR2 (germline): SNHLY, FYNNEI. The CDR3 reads CASSESTGGAGNTIYF. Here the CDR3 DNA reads TGTGCCAGCAGTGAGTCGACAGGGGGTGCAGGAAACACCATATATTTT.

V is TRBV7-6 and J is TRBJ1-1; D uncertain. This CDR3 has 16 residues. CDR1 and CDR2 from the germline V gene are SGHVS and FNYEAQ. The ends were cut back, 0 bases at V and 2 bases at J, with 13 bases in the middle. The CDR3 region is CASSLAQGEPNTEAFF. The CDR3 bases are TGTGCCAGCAGCTTAGCGCAAGGTGAACCAAACACTGAAGCTTTCTTT.

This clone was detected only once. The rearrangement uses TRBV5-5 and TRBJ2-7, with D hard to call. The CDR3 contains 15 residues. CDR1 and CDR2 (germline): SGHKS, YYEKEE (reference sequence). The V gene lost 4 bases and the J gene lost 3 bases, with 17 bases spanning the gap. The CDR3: CASSPPVAVVYEQYF. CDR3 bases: TGTGCCAGCAGCCCCCCGGTGGCAGTAGTCTACGAGCAGTACTTC. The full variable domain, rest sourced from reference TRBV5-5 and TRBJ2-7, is DAGVTQSPTHLIKTRGQQVTLRCSPISGHKSVSWYQQVLGQGPQFIFQYYEKEERGRGNFPDRFSARQFPNYSSELNVNALLLGDSALYLCASSPPVAVVYEQYFGPGTRLTVT.

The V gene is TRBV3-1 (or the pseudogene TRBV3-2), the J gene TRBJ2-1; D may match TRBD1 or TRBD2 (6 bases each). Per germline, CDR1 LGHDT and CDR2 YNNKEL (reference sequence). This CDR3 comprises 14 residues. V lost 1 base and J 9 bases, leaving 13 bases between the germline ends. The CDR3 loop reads CASSQAGAHAEQFF. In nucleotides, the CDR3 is TGTGCCAGCAGCCAAGCGGGGGCCCACGCTGAGCAGTTCTTC.

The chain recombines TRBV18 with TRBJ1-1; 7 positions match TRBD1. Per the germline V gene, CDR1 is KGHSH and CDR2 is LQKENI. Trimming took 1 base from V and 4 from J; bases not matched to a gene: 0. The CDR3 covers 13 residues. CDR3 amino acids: CASSPQGATEAFF. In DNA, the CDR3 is TGTGCCAGCTCACCACAGGGGGCCACTGAAGCTTTCTTT. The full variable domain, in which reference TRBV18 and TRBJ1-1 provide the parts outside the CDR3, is NAGVMQNPRHLVRRRGQEARLRCSPMKGHSHVYWYRQLPEEGLKFMVYLQKENIIDESGMPKERFSAEFPKEGPSILRIQQVVRGDSAAYFCASSPQGATEAFFGQGTRLTVV.

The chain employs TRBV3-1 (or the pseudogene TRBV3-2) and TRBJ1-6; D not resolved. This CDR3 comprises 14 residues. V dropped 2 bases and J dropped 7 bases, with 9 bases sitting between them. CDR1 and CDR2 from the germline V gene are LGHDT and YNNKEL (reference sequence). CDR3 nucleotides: TGTGCCAGCAGCCAACCGCCCGAGAATTCACCCCTCCACTTT. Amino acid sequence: CASSQPPENSPLHF.

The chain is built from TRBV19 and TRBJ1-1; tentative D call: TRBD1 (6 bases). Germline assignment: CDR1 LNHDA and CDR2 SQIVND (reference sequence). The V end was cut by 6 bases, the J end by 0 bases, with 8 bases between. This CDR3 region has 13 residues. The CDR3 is CASRNRVNTEAFF. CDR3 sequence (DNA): TGTGCCAGTAGGAACAGGGTGAACACTGAAGCTTTCTTT. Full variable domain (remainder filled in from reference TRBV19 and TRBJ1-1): DGGITQSPKYLFRKEGQNVTLSCEQNLNHDAMYWYRQDPGQGLRLIYYSQIVNDFQKGDIAEGYSVSREKKESFPLTVTSAQKNPTAFYLCASRNRVNTEAFFGQGTRLTVV.

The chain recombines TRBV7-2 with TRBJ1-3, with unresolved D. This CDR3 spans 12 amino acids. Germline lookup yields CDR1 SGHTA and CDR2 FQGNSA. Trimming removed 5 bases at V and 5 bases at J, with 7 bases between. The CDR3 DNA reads TGTGCCAGCAGCCCCCTTCGAAACACCATATATTTT. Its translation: CASSPLRNTIYF.

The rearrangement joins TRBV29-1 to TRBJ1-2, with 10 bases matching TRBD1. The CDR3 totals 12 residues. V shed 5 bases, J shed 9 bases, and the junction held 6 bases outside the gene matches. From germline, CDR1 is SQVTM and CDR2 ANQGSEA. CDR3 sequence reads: CSVTGTGERYTF. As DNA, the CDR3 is TGCAGCGTTACCGGGACAGGGGAGCGCTACACCTTC.